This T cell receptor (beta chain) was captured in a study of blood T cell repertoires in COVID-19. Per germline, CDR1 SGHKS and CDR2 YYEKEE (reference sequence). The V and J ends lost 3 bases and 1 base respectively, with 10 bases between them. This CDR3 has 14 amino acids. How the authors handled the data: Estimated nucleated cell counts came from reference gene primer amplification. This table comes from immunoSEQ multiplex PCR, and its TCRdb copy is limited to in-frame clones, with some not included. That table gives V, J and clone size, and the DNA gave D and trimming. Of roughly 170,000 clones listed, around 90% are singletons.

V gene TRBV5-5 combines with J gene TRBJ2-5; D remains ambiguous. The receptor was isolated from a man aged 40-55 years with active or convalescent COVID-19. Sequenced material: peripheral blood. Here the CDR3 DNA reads TGTGCCAGCAGCTCGAGACGGAGCCAAGAGACCCAGTACTTC. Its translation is CASSSRRSQETQYF.